A single sample gave rise to the 15 T cell receptor beta chains below, sequenced in a study of blood T cell repertoires in COVID-19. TCRdb keeps only in-frame clones here, not all; method: immunoSEQ multiplex PCR. The sample shows 80,000 or so clones, less than 95% of them seen only once. Sequencing used peripheral blood. The receptors here all came from a woman in her 50s in a cohort sampled during active COVID-19.

In its sample, this clone was seen once. The chain has TRBV2 and TRBJ2-2; 8 bases map to TRBD2. Germline CDR1 SNHLY, CDR2 FYNNEI. Trimming at V came to 7 bases and at J to 9 bases, leaving 10 bases not matched to a gene. CDR3 length: 14 amino acids. The CDR3 spells CASNSRGGMRELFF. Here the CDR3 DNA reads TGTGCCAGCAACTCACGGGGGGGGATGCGGGAGCTGTTTTTT.

The chain recombines TRBV7-2 with TRBJ2-1, with 7 bases matching TRBD1. Germline V gene lookup returns CDR1 SGHTA and CDR2 FQGNSA. Germline trimming cut 5 bases from V and 3 bases from J; bases unmatched to any gene: 7. The CDR3 extends over 15 amino acids. The CDR3 DNA is TGTGCCAGCAGCCTCGACAGGGCCGGCTACAATGAGCAGTTCTTC. It specifies CASSLDRAGYNEQFF.

The chain employs TRBV7-9 and TRBJ2-7; 7 bases line up with TRBD2. Germline V gene data show CDR1 as SEHNR and CDR2 as FQNEAQ (reference sequence). After removal of 1 base from V and 5 bases from J, the junction contained 8 bases not matched to a gene. The CDR3 is 15 residues long. CDR3 loop: CASSLEGGPVHEQYF. CDR3 coding DNA: TGTGCCAGCAGCTTAGAGGGAGGGCCCGTCCACGAGCAGTACTTC. Full variable domain (remainder filled in from reference TRBV7-9 and TRBJ2-7): DTGVSQNPRHKITKRGQNVTFRCDPISEHNRLYWYRQTLGQGPEFLTYFQNEAQLEKSRLLSDRFSAERPKGSFSTLEIQRTEQGDSAMYLCASSLEGGPVHEQYFGPGTRLTVT.

This chain links TRBV29-1 with TRBJ2-1; weak D call: TRBD2 (7 bases). The CDR3 length is 13 residues. Trimming cost V 3 bases and J 8 bases, with 14 bases left between them. The germline V gene has CDR1 SQVTM and CDR2 ANQGSEA. CDR3 nucleotides: TGCAGCGTTGACCGGGGGGCGCAGGATGAGCAGTTCTTC. Its protein product is CSVDRGAQDEQFF.

The V and J genes are TRBV2 and TRBJ1-2; 10 nucleotides match TRBD1. The trim removed 6 bases at V and 2 bases at J, leaving 3 bases unmatched. Per germline, CDR1 SNHLY and CDR2 FYNNEI. This CDR3 is built from 14 residues. The CDR3 coding sequence is TGTGCCAGCAGCCGACAGGGGGCAAACTATGGCTACACCTTC. Protein product: CASSRQGANYGYTF.

This chain joins TRBV5-4 and TRBJ2-7; D ambiguous. The germline gives CDR1 SGHNT, CDR2 YYREEE (reference sequence). This CDR3 has 13 residues. V lost 0 bases and J lost 1, with 5 bases in between. CDR3 residues: CASSLAPSYEQYF. CDR3 in DNA: TGTGCCAGCAGCTTGGCCCCGTCCTACGAGCAGTACTTC.

V usage is TRBV7-3 and J usage is TRBJ2-5, with D possibly TRBD2 on 6 matching bases. V was cut by 1 base and J by 3 bases, with 18 bases left in between. The CDR3 loop spans 17 amino acids. The germline CDR1 and CDR2 sequences are SGHTA and FQGTGA. The DNA of the CDR3 is TGTGCCAGCAGCTTAAGGACCGGGAGCTATCTTGAAGAGACCCAGTACTTC. This codes for CASSLRTGSYLEETQYF.

The rearrangement joins TRBV28 to TRBJ2-7; the match to TRBD2 covers 7 bases. V lost 6 bases to trimming and J lost 9 bases; unmatched junction nucleotides: 11. This CDR3 spans 13 amino acids. Germline lookup yields CDR1 MDHEN and CDR2 SYDVKM. CDR3 in DNA: TGTGCCAGCAGCCCCTCTTACCAGCGGGGGCAGTACTTC. Translating it yields CASSPSYQRGQYF.

The chain couples TRBV7-9 to TRBJ1-6; TRBD1 matches at 8 bases. This CDR3 has 18 amino acids. Per the germline V gene, CDR1 is SEHNR and CDR2 is FQNEAQ (reference sequence). The V gene end was trimmed by 8 bases and the J gene end by 0 bases; junction bases not matched to a gene: 12. CDR3 coding DNA: TGTGCCAGCGATGGACAGGGTTCTTCAAGCTCCTATAATTCACCCCTCCACTTT. This gives the protein CASDGQGSSSSYNSPLHF.

The chain links TRBV12-5 to TRBJ2-1, with D hard to call. CDR3 length equals 15 residues. The germline V gene has CDR1 LGHNT and CDR2 FRNRAP. Trimming left V 0 bases short and J 0 bases short, with 6 bases between. CDR3: CASGLVSYSYNEQFF. The CDR3 DNA reads as TGTGCTAGTGGTTTGGTGAGCTACTCCTACAATGAGCAGTTCTTC.

The gene calls are TRBV5-6 and TRBJ2-3; 13 bases are shared with TRBD2. The CDR3 extends over 17 amino acids. With 2 bases clipped from V and 5 bases from J, the junction kept 8 bases outside the gene matches. Germline loops: CDR1 SGHDT, CDR2 YYEEEE. The CDR3 loop reads CASSLLAGGLRGDTQYF. The CDR3 coding sequence is TGTGCCAGCAGCTTACTAGCGGGAGGGCTGAGGGGAGATACGCAGTATTTT.

The V call is TRBV15, the J call TRBJ2-1; the match to TRBD2 covers 9 bases. The junction had 8 bases not matched to a gene; V was cut back by 1 base and J by 4 bases. The germline V gene encodes CDR1 LNHNV and CDR2 YYDKDF (reference sequence). The CDR3 is made up of 17 amino acids. Here the CDR3 DNA reads TGTGCCACCAGCAGAGGGTCCGGGGCGGGAGGGTACAATGAGCAGTTCTTC. Its translation is CATSRGSGAGGYNEQFF.

The rearrangement joins TRBV9 to TRBJ1-2; D remains unclear. V lost 3 bases and J 3 bases, leaving 18 bases between the germline ends. The CDR3 has 16 amino acids. CDR1 and CDR2 from the germline V gene are SGDLS and YYNGEE. The CDR3 is CASSGGWRANDYGYTF. Written as DNA, the CDR3 is TGTGCCAGCAGCGGAGGATGGAGGGCAAATGACTATGGCTACACCTTC.

This chain joins TRBV18 and TRBJ2-1; 8 positions match TRBD1. CDR1 and CDR2 (germline): KGHSH, LQKENI. The CDR3 extends over 15 amino acids. V was pared by 4 bases and J by 4 bases, with 6 bases of the junction left unmatched. This CDR3 is CASSQIGTGYNEQFF. The CDR3 bases are TGTGCCAGCTCACAAATAGGGACAGGTTACAATGAGCAGTTCTTC.

This clone has just one count. V usage is TRBV13 and J usage is TRBJ1-2; D is unclear. This CDR3 has 13 amino acids. Germline CDR1 and CDR2: PRHDT and FYEKMQ (reference sequence). The V end lost 5 bases, the J end lost 7 bases, and 14 bases lay between the germline ends. CDR3 loop: CASSPPEGSGYTF. The CDR3 region has the DNA TGTGCCAGCAGCCCCCCCGAGGGTAGTGGCTACACCTTC.